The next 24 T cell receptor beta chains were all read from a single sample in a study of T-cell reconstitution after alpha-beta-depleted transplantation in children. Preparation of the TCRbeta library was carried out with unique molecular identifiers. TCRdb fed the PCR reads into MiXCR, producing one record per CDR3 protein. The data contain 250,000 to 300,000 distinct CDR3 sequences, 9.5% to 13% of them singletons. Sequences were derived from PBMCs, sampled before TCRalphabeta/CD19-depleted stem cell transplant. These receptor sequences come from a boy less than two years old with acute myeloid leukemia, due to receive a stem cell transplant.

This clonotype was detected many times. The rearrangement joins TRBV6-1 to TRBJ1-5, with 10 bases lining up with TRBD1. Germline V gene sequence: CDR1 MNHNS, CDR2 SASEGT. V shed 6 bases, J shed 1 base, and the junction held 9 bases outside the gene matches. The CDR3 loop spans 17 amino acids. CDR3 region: CASRAGTGDVSNQPQHF. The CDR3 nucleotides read TGTGCCAGCAGAGCCGGGACAGGGGATGTAAGCAATCAGCCCCAGCATTTT.

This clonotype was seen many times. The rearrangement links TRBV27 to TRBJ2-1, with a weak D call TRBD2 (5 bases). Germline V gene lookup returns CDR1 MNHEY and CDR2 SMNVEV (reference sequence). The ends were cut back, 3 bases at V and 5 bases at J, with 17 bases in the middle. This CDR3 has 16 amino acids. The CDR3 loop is CASSFFGLRPNNEQFF. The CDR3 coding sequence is TGTGCCAGCAGTTTCTTTGGACTTCGCCCAAACAATGAGCAGTTCTTC.

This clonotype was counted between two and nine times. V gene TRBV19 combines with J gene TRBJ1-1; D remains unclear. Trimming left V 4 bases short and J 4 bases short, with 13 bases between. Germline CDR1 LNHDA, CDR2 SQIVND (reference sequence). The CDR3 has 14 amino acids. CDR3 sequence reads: CASSREQTGTEAFF. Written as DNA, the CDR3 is TGTGCCAGTAGTAGGGAGCAGACCGGCACTGAAGCTTTCTTT.

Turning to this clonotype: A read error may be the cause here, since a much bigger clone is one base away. The CDR3 is CASSYPIRTDTQYF. The CDR3 region has the DNA TGTGCCAGCAGTTACCCAATAAGGACAGATACGCAGTATTTT. This chain connects TRBV6-5 to TRBJ2-3; unclear D gene. V was shortened by 2 bases and J by 3 bases, with 9 bases between the two germline ends. The CDR3 sequence is 14 residues long. Per germline, CDR1 MNHEY and CDR2 SVGAGI.

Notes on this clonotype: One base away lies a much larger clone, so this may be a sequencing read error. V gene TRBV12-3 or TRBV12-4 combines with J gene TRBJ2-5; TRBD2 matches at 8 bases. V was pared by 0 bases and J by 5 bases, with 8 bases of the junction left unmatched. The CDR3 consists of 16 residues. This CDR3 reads CASSLALRIAGETQYF. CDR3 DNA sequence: TGTGCCAGCAGTTTAGCGCTCCGGATAGCGGGGGAGACCCAGTACTTC.

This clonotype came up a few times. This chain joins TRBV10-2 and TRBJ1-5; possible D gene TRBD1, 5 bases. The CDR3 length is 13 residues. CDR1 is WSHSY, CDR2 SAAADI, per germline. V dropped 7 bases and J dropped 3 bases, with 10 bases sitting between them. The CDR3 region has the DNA TGCGCCAGCACCGGGACCCCCAATCAGCCCCAGCATTTT. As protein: CASTGTPNQPQHF.

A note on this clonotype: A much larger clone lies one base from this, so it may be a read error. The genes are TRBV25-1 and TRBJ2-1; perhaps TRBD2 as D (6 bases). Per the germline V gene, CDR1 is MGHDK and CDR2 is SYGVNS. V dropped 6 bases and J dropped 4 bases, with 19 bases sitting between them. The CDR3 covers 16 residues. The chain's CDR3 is CASRGTRETRYNEQFF. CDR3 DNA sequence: TGTGCCAGCAGAGGAACCCGGGAGACAAGGTACAATGAGCAGTTCTTC.

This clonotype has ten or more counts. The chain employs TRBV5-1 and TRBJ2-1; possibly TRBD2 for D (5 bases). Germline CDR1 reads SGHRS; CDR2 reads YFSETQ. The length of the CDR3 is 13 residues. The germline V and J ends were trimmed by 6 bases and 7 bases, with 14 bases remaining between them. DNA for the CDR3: TGCGCCAGCACTGGCGGGTCTAGTAATGAGCAGTTCTTC. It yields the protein CASTGGSSNEQFF.

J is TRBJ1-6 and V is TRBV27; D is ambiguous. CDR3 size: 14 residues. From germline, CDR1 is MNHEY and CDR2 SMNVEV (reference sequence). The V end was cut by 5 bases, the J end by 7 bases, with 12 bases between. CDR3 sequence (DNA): TGTGCCAGCAGTCCCGGGAGCGGGAATTCACCCCTCCACTTT. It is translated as CASSPGSGNSPLHF.

CDR3 DNA: TGTGCCAGGAACGGACAGGAAGGCTATGGCTACACCTTC. It codes for CARNGQEGYGYTF. The chain employs TRBV19 and TRBJ1-2, with 7 bases identical to TRBD1. V trimming: 9 bases; J trimming: 4 bases; junction bases outside the gene matches: 8. The germline gives CDR1 LNHDA, CDR2 SQIVND (reference sequence). This CDR3 region has 13 residues.

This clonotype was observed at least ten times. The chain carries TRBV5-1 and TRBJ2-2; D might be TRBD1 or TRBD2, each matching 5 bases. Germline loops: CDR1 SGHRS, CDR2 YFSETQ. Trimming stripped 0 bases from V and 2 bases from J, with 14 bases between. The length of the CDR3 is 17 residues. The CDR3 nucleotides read TGCGCCAGCAGCTTGGAAGAGTGGGACGATAACACCGGGGAGCTGTTTTTT. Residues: CASSLEEWDDNTGELFF.

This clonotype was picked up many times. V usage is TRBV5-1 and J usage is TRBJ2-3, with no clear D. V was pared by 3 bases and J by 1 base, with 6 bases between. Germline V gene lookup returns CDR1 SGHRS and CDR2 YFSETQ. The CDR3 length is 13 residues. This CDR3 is CASSYRRTDTQYF. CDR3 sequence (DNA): TGCGCCAGCAGCTACCGACGCACAGATACGCAGTATTTT.

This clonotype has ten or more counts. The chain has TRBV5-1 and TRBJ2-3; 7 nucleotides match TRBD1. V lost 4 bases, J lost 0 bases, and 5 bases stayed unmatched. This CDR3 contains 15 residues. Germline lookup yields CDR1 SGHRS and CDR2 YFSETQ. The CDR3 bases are TGCGCCAGCAGCCCGACAGGGTCTAGCACAGATACGCAGTATTTT. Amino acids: CASSPTGSSTDTQYF.

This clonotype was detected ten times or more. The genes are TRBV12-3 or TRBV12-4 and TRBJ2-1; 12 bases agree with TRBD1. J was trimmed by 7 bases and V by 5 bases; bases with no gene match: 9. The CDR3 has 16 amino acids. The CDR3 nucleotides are TGTGCCAGCAGTCCTCCGCCGGGACAGGGGGCTAATGAGCAGTTCTTC. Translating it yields CASSPPPGQGANEQFF.

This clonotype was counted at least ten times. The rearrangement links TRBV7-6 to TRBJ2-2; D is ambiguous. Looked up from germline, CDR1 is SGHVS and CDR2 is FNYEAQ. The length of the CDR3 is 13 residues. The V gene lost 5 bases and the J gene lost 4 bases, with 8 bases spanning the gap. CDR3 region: CASSATVTGELFF. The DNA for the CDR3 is TGTGCCAGCAGCGCAACAGTCACCGGGGAGCTGTTTTTT.

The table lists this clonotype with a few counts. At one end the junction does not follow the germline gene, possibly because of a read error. The CDR3 spells CACRPDRVSRTQYF. CDR3 DNA sequence: TGTGCCTGTAGACCAGACAGGGTGAGCCGGACCCAGTACTTC. This chain connects TRBV19 to TRBJ2-5, with 7 bases fitting TRBD1. CDR3 length: 14 amino acids. Germline CDR1 LNHDA, CDR2 SQIVND (reference sequence).

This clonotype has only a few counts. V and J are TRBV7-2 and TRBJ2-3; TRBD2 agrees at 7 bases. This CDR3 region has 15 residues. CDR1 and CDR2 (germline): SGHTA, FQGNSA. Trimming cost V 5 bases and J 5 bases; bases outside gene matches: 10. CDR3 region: CASSPWGEGGDTQYF. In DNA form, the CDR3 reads TGTGCCAGCAGCCCTTGGGGGGAGGGAGGAGATACGCAGTATTTT.

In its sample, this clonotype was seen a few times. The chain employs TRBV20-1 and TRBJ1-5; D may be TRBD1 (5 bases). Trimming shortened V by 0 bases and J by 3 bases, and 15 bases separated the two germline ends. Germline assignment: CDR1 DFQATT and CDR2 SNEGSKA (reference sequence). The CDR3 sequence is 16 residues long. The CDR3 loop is CSARDFAREVNQPQHF. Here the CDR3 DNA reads TGCAGTGCTAGAGATTTTGCCAGGGAAGTCAATCAGCCCCAGCATTTT.

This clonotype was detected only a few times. The CDR3 protein is CASGGQYNEQFF. The CDR3 DNA reads TGTGCCAGCGGGGGACAGTACAATGAGCAGTTCTTC. The chain employs TRBV3-1 and TRBJ2-1; TRBD1 matches 7 bases. Trimming cost V 8 bases and J 4 bases; bases outside gene matches: 2. CDR3 length: 12 amino acids. Germline CDR1 reads LGHDT; CDR2 reads YNNKEL (reference sequence).

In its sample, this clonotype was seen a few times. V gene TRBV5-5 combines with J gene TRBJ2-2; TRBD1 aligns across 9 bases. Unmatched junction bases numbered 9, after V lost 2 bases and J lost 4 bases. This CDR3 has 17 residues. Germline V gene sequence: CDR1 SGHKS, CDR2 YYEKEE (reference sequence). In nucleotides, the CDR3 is TGTGCCAGCAGCTTTGGGTGGGGGACAGGGCCCACCGGGGAGCTGTTTTTT. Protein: CASSFGWGTGPTGELFF.

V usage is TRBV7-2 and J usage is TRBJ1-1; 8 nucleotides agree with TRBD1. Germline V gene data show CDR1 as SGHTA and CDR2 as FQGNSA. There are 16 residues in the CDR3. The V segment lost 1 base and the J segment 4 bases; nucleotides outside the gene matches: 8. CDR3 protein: CASSLVQGAPPTEAFF. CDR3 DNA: TGTGCCAGCAGCTTAGTGCAGGGGGCGCCCCCCACTGAAGCTTTCTTT.

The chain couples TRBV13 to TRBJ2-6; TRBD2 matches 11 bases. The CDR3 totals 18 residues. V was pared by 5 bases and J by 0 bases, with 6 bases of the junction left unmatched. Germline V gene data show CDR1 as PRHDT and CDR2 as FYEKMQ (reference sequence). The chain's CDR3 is CASSLRLAGSSGANVLTF. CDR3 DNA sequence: TGTGCCAGCAGCCTACGACTAGCGGGGTCCTCTGGGGCCAACGTCCTGACTTTC.

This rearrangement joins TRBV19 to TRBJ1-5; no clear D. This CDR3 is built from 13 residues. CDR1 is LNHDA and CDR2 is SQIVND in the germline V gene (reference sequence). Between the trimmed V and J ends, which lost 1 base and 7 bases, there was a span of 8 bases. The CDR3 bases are TGTGCCAGTAGTATAGGGGTGGAACAGCCCCAGCATTTT. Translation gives CASSIGVEQPQHF. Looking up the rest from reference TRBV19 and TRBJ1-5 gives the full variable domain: DGGITQSPKYLFRKEGQNVTLSCEQNLNHDAMYWYRQDPGQGLRLIYYSQIVNDFQKGDIAEGYSVSREKKESFPLTVTSAQKNPTAFYLCASSIGVEQPQHFGDGTRLSIL.

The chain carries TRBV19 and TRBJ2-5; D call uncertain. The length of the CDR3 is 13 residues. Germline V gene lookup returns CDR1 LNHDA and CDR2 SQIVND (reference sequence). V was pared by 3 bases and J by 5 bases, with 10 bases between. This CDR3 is CASSIKVAETQYF. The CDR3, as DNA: TGTGCCAGTAGTATTAAAGTTGCGGAGACCCAGTACTTC.